This T cell receptor (beta chain) was found in a study of blood T cell repertoires in COVID-19. In the study overall: Nucleic acid was either cDNA or gDNA, and it came from T cells, B-cell-depleted T cells, or PBMCs.

Clones were sequenced by immunoSEQ multiplex PCR, and TCRdb holds only the in-frame ones, with some missing. In the table there are 250,000 to 400,000 clones, 85% to 90% of which are singletons. Germline CDR1 is GTSNPN and CDR2 is SVGIG (reference sequence). V gave up 0 bases and J gave up 4 bases, with 12 bases separating them. The CDR3 sequence is 14 residues long. This TCR was recovered from a woman aged 25 to 39 with COVID-19, enrolled during active disease. Sequenced sample: peripheral blood. V and J are TRBV30 and TRBJ1-2, with TRBD1 as a possible D gene (6 bases). In DNA form, the CDR3 reads TGTGCCTGGAGTGTACAGGGTATCCTCTATGGCTACACCTTC. Translation: CAWSVQGILYGYTF.